The rows below give T cell receptor beta chains drawn from one sample of a study of blood T cell repertoires in COVID-19. Here immunoSEQ multiplex PCR was the method, and the copy in TCRdb shows in-frame clones only, minus some. The sample includes 150,000 or so clones, roughly 90% of them seen just once. Sequencing input: peripheral blood. Every receptor here comes from a man aged 50 to 59 with acute or convalescent COVID-19. Both conserved end residues are part of each CDR3. The D gene is left open where the match is weak. Not every row has a clone size; where given, it reads once, few, many or a size class.

V gene,D gene,clone size,J gene,CDR3 DNA,CDR3 protein
TRBV12-3/TRBV12-4,NA,NA,TRBJ2-2,TGTGCCAGCACAAACAGGAGCACCGGGGAGCTGTTTTTT,CASTNRSTGELFF
TRBV7-9,NA,NA,TRBJ1-2,TGTGCCAGCAGCTTTGTCACAAGCTATGGCTACACCTTC,CASSFVTSYGYTF
TRBV10-3,NA,NA,TRBJ1-4,TGTGCCATCAGTGGTCAACTTACAGCAACTAATGAAAAACTGTTTTTT,CAISGQLTATNEKLFF
TRBV9,TRBD1,NA,TRBJ2-2,TGTGCCAGCAGCGTACGGGACAGGGTTGACACCGGGGAGCTGTTTTTT,CASSVRDRVDTGELFF
TRBV12-3/TRBV12-4,NA,NA,TRBJ1-1,TGTGCCAGCAGTTTATGGGCGAACACTGAAGCTTTCTTT,CASSLWANTEAFF
TRBV5-1,NA,NA,TRBJ1-3,TGCGCCAGCAGCTTGGTTGGCAGCGAGACGGGAAACACCATATATTTT,CASSLVGSETGNTIYF
TRBV9,NA,NA,TRBJ2-2,TGTGCCAGCAGCGTAGGCGGCAGGGTTGGGGCCGGGGAGCTGTTTTTT,CASSVGGRVGAGELFF
TRBV5-8,NA,NA,TRBJ2-7,TGTGCCAGCAGCTTTTCCCCTAGCTCCTACGAGCAGTACTTC,CASSFSPSSYEQYF
TRBV28,NA,NA,TRBJ2-7,TGTGCCAGCAGAAGCGAGGGCGCGGGCGAGCAGTACTTC,CASRSEGAGEQYF
TRBV21-1,NA,once,TRBJ2-3,TGTGCCAGGGTACGGGAGCGCACAGATACGCAGTATTTT,CARVRERTDTQYF
TRBV29-1,TRBD1,NA,TRBJ1-5,TGCAGCGCTATACAGGGGACAAATCAGCCCCAGCATTTT,CSAIQGTNQPQHF
TRBV2,TRBD1,NA,TRBJ1-3,TGTGCCAGCAGTCCAGGGGGCTATGGAAACACCATATATTTT,CASSPGGYGNTIYF
TRBV10-3,NA,few,TRBJ1-2,TGTGCCATCAGTGTCGGTAACTATGGCTACACCTTC,CAISVGNYGYTF
TRBV7-6,NA,NA,TRBJ1-5,TGTGCCAGCAGCTTAATGCAGGGATCGGATCAGCCCCAGCATTTT,CASSLMQGSDQPQHF
TRBV6-1,TRBD2,NA,TRBJ2-1,TGTGCCAGCAGTGAATGGGGGGGGGCCTACAATGAGCAGTTCTTC,CASSEWGGAYNEQFF
TRBV7-2,NA,NA,TRBJ2-3,TGTGCCAGCAGCTTAGCCCGGACAGCTAACACAGATACGCAGTATTTT,CASSLARTANTDTQYF
TRBV30,NA,NA,TRBJ2-7,TGTGCCTGGAGACGGGACACCCATCTCTTC,CAWRRDTHLF